Listed below are T cell receptor beta chains from one sample, sequenced in a study of beta chain features in type 1 diabetes. Clones were read by immunoSEQ multiplex PCR, and TCRdb kept only the in-frame ones, dropping some. The sample has 300,000 to 450,000 clones; around a fifth are singletons. Sequencing was performed on naive CD4+ T cells from blood. Receptor source: a woman between 18 and 29 years old in good health. Both conserved end residues are part of each CDR3. D genes are given only for firm matches. Only some rows state a clone size, as once, few, many or a class for expanded clones.

V: TRBV7-9; J: TRBJ1-3; D: -; size: few; DNA: TGTGCCAGCAGCCCCCAGGGGCCTGGAAACACCATATATTTT; CDR3: CASSPQGPGNTIYF
V: TRBV5-1; J: TRBJ2-5; D: TRBD1; size: -; DNA: TGCGCCAGCAGCCCGGGACAGAACCAAGAGACCCAGTACTTC; CDR3: CASSPGQNQETQYF
V: TRBV7-2; J: TRBJ2-7; D: TRBD1; size: -; DNA: TGTGCCAGCAGCTTAGAGCAGGGGGCGAGCGAGCAGTACTTC; CDR3: CASSLEQGASEQYF
V: TRBV2; J: TRBJ2-5; D: TRBD2; size: few; DNA: TGTGCCAGCAGCCCGACTAGCGGGGGGCCGGAGACCCAGTACTTC; CDR3: CASSPTSGGPETQYF
V: TRBV4-1; J: TRBJ2-5; D: -; size: few; DNA: TGCGCCAGCAGCCCCCAACAGAGTATTGGAGAGACCCAGTACTTC; CDR3: CASSPQQSIGETQYF
V: TRBV29-1; J: TRBJ1-1; D: TRBD1; size: -; DNA: TGCAGCGTTGAAGGGACAGGGGCCACTGAAGCTTTCTTT; CDR3: CSVEGTGATEAFF
V: TRBV19; J: TRBJ2-1; D: -; size: few; DNA: TGTGCCAGCTCGAGGGGGGGCGCGTTATACAATGAGCAGTTCTTC; CDR3: CASSRGGALYNEQFF
V: TRBV15; J: TRBJ2-2; D: -; size: -; DNA: TGTGCCACCAGCGAATTAGGGACATGGAACACCGGGGAGCTGTTTTTT; CDR3: CATSELGTWNTGELFF
V: TRBV18; J: TRBJ1-4; D: TRBD1; size: few; DNA: TGTGCCAGCTCACCTGACAGGGAGGTGATGGAAAAACTGTTTTTT; CDR3: CASSPDREVMEKLFF
V: TRBV4-1; J: TRBJ2-1; D: -; size: few; DNA: TGCGCCAGCAGCCAAGGCGGGCCGAGCTCCTACAATGAGCAGTTCTTC; CDR3: CASSQGGPSSYNEQFF
V: TRBV5-6; J: TRBJ1-1; D: TRBD1; size: -; DNA: TGTGCCAGCAGCCTAAGCGGGACAGGGGGCACTGAAGCTTTCTTT; CDR3: CASSLSGTGGTEAFF
V: TRBV29-1; J: TRBJ2-2; D: TRBD1; size: few; DNA: TGCAGCGTCTCGATGACAGGGGCGAACACCGGGGAGCTGTTTTTT; CDR3: CSVSMTGANTGELFF
V: TRBV7-3; J: TRBJ1-1; D: -; size: -; DNA: TGTGCCAGCAGCTTAAAGGGACAAGGGACTGAAGCTTTCTTT; CDR3: CASSLKGQGTEAFF
V: TRBV18; J: TRBJ2-1; D: -; size: -; DNA: TGTGCCAGCTCACCCCAGGGGTACAATGAGCAGTTCTTC; CDR3: CASSPQGYNEQFF
V: TRBV10-3; J: TRBJ2-5; D: TRBD1; size: few; DNA: TGTGCCATCAGCGGGGGACAGGTGGACCAAGAGACCCAGTACTTC; CDR3: CAISGGQVDQETQYF
V: TRBV5-4; J: TRBJ2-3; D: TRBD2; size: -; DNA: TGTGCCAGCAGCACGCCGACTAGCGCGACAGATACGCAGTATTTT; CDR3: CASSTPTSATDTQYF